The present T cell receptor beta chain was sequenced within a study of OX40 agonist ivuxolimab in advanced cancers. This table comes from immunoSEQ multiplex PCR, and its TCRdb copy is limited to in-frame clones, with some not included. There are around 72,000 clones in the sample; just over 85% occur only once, and roughly 8.2% lies in the top ten. V lost 2 bases, J lost 2 bases, and 9 bases lay in between. From germline, CDR1 is SGHNT and CDR2 YENEEA. The CDR3 length is 14 residues. The starting material was CD4+ or CD8+ T cells sorted from blood, obtained in a trial of the OX40 agonist ivuxolimab. This receptor was obtained from an adult with an advanced solid tumor such as melanoma, head and neck, liver or kidney cancer. The chain combines TRBV11-3 with TRBJ1-1; maybe TRBD1 (5 bases). In DNA, the CDR3 is TGTGCCAGCAGCTTAAGGGGAGGAAACACTGAAGCTTTCTTT. Its translation is CASSLRGGNTEAFF.